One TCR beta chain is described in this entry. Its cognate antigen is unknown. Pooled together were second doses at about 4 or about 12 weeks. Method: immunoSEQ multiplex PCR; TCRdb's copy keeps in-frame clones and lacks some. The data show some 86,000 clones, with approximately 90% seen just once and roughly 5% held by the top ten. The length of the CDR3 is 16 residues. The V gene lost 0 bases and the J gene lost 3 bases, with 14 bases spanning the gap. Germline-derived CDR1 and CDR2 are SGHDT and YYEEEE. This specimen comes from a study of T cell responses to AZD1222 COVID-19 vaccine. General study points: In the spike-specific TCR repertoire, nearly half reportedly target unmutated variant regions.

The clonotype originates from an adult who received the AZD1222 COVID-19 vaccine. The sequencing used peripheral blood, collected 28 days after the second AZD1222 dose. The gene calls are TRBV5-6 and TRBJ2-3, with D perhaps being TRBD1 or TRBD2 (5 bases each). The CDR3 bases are TGTGCCAGCAGCTTGGCCACAGGACTGTGGACAGATACGCAGTATTTT. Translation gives CASSLATGLWTDTQYF.